What follows describes a single TCR beta chain. The source of the sample is a study of blood T cell repertoires in COVID-19. The J segment lost 5 bases and the V segment lost 4 bases, leaving 1 base of the junction unmatched. Germline-derived CDR1 and CDR2 are SNHLY and FYNNEI. The CDR3 runs to 13 residues. Sequenced by immunoSEQ multiplex PCR; TCRdb stores in-frame clones only, minus some. The profile covers 210,000 or so clones, with approximately 85% appearing a single time and approximately 5.1% taken by the ten largest. This clonotype was obtained from a man aged 45-60 years with COVID-19, enrolled during active disease. Sequenced material: peripheral blood. This chain joins TRBV2 and TRBJ1-4, with 7 bases lining up with TRBD1. CDR3 nucleotide sequence: TGTGCCAGCAGTGGACAGGGAAATGAAAAACTGTTTTTT. This sequence encodes CASSGQGNEKLFF. The complete variable domain, with remaining parts taken from reference TRBV2 and TRBJ1-4, reads EPEVTQTPSHQVTQMGQEVILRCVPISNHLYFYWYRQILGQKVEFLVSFYNNEISEKSEIFDDQFSVERPDGSNFTLKIRSTKLEDSAMYFCASSGQGNEKLFFGSGTQLSVL.